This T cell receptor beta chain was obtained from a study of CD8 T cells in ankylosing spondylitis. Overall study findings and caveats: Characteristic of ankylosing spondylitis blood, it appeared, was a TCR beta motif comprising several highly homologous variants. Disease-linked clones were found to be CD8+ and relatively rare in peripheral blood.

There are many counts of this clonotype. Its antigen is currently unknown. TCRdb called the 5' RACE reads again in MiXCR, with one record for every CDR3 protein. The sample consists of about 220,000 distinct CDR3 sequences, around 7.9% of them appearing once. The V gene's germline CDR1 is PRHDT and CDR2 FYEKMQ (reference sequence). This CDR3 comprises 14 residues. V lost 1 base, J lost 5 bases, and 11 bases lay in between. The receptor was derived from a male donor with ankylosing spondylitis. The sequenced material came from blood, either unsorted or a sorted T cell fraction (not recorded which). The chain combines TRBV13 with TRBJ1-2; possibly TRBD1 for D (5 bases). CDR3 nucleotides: TGTGCCAGCAGCTTAGAGGGGTTAAATTATGGCTACACCTTC. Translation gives CASSLEGLNYGYTF.